This T cell receptor (beta chain) was identified during a study of cytomegalovirus exposure and HLA in healthy donors. The primer mix had 60 Vbeta and 13 Jbeta primers. Here immunoSEQ multiplex PCR was the method, and the copy in TCRdb shows in-frame clones only, minus some. The table shows about 160,000 clones, with over 70% occurring only once. CDR1 is PRHDT and CDR2 is FYEKMQ in the germline V gene (reference sequence). V was pared by 1 base and J by 7 bases, with 22 bases between. The CDR3 length is 17 residues. V is TRBV13 and J is TRBJ2-5, with TRBD2 as a possible D gene (5 bases). The receptor was derived from a man aged 18 to 30 in good health and CMV-seropositive. Material: PBMCs. The DNA of the CDR3 is TGTGCCAGCAGCTTAGATTCCCCGGTTAATAGCGTTGGGACCCAGTACTTC. This codes for CASSLDSPVNSVGTQYF.